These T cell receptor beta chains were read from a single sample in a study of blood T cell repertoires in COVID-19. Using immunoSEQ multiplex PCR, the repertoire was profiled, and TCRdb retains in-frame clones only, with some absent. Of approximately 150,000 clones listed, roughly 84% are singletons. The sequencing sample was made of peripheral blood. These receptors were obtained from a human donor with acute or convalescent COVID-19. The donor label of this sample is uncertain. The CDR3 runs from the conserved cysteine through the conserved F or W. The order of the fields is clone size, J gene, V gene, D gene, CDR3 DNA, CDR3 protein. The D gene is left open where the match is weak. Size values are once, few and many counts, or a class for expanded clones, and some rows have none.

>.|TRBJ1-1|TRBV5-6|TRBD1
TGTGCCAGCAGCTTGGCCGGGACAGGGGCCCCTGAAGCTTTCTTT
CASSLAGTGAPEAFF
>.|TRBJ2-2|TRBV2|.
TGTGCCAGCAGACAGGACACCGGGGAGCTGTTTTTT
CASRQDTGELFF
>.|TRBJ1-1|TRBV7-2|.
TGTGCCAGCAGCAGACGACAGACGACCACGGGCACTGAAGCTTTCTTT
CASSRRQTTTGTEAFF
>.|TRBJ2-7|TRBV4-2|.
TGTGCCAGCAGCCAAGATTGGCCAGGGGAATCCTACGAGCAGTACTTC
CASSQDWPGESYEQYF
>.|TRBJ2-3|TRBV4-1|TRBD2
TGCGCCAGCAGCCAAGATGGGACTAGCGGGATTAGTGATACGCAGTATTTT
CASSQDGTSGISDTQYF
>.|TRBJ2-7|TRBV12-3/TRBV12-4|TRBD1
TGTGCCAGCAGACAGGGGAACATCTACGAGCAGTACTTC
CASRQGNIYEQYF
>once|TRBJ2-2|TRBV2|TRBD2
TGTGCCTCAAAATCGGGACAGGCGGGACTAGCGGGCACCGGGGAGCTGTTTTTT
CASKSGQAGLAGTGELFF
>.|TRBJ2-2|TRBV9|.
TGTGCCAGCAGCGTAGCTCCAGGGAACGGGGAGCTGTTTTTT
CASSVAPGNGELFF
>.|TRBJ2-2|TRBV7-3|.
TGTGCCAGCAGCAACTCCGACGGGGAGCTGTTTTTT
CASSNSDGELFF
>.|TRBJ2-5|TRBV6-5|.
TGTGCCAGCAGTATTCAGGGGCCCTCAGAGACCCAGTACTTC
CASSIQGPSETQYF
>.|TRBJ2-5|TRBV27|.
TGTGCCAGCAGAAGGTCGGACAGTGTTGAAGAGACCCAGTACTTC
CASRRSDSVEETQYF
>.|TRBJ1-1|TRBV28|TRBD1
TGTGCCAGCAGTTTACCGGGACAGGGTACCACTGAAGCTTTCTTT
CASSLPGQGTTEAFF
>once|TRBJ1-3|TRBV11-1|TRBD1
TGTGCCAGCAGCCAGCGTGAGGGGGCACCTGGAAACACCATATATTTT
CASSQREGAPGNTIYF
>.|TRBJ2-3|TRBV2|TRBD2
TGTGCCAGCAAGGGGACTAGCGGGGGGGCTGGTATAGATACGCAGTATTTT
CASKGTSGGAGIDTQYF
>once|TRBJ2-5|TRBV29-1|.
TGCAGCGCTACAGCAGAAGAGACCCAGTACTTC
CSATAEETQYF
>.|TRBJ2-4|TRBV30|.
TGTGCCTGGAGGCCCCTCGGCCGGGCGGGGAGAAACATTCAGTACTTC
CAWRPLGRAGRNIQYF
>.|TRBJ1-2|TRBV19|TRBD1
TGTGCCAGTAGTCAACAGGGGAGTGATGGCTACACCTTC
CASSQQGSDGYTF
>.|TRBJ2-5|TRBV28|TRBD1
TGTGCCAGCAGAGAAGGGGGCGATCTTGGGACCCAGTACTTC
CASREGGDLGTQYF
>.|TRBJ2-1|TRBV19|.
TGTGCCAGTAGTATAGAGCATACAGGGCTTTCATACTTTTGTTTCGATGAGCAGTTCTTC
CASSIEHTGLSYFCFDEQFF
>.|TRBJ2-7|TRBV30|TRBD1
TGTGCCTGGGGGACAGGGAATGTGAACGAGCAGTACTTC
CAWGTGNVNEQYF
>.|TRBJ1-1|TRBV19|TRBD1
TGTGCCAGTTGTGGGACAGGGACCATGAACACTGAAGCTTTCTTT
CASCGTGTMNTEAFF
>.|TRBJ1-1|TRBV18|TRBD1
TGTGCCAGCTCACCACAAAGGGGACAGGGGGGGGCTGAAGCTTTCTTT
CASSPQRGQGGAEAFF
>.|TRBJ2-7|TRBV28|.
TGTGCCAGCACCGATGAACAGGTGGGGTGGGAGCAGTACTTC
CASTDEQVGWEQYF
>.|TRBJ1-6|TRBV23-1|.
TGCGCCAGCAGAAAATGCTCAGGGTGTTCACCCCTCCACTTT
CASRKCSGCSPLHF
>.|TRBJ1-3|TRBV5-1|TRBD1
TGCGCCAGCAGCTCGGGACAGACCACTGGAAACACCATATATTTT
CASSSGQTTGNTIYF
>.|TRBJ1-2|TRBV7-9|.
TGTGCCAGCAGCCTCTCCCAGGGGACCTATGGCTACACCTTC
CASSLSQGTYGYTF
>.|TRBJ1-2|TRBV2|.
TGTGCCAGCAACTACGACAGGCGAGCTAACTATGGCTACACCTTC
CASNYDRRANYGYTF
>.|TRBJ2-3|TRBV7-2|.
TGTGCCAGCAGCTCGTTCAGGGGCCCAGATACGCAGTATTTT
CASSSFRGPDTQYF
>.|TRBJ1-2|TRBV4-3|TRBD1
TGCGCCAGCAGCCAAGGCAGGGGGCTCGGTGGCTACACCTTC
CASSQGRGLGGYTF
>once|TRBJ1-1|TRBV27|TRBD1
TGTGCCAGCAGATTAGGGGGCGGGTATTCTGAAGCTTTCTTT
CASRLGGGYSEAFF
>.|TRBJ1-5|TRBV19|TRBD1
TGTGCCAGTAGTACAAGACAGGGGAGAAATCAGCCCCAGCATTTT
CASSTRQGRNQPQHF
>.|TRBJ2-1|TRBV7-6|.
TGTGCCAGCAGCCCCAGAGGGTTGTTAAGAGCGGACAATGAGCAGTTCTTC
CASSPRGLLRADNEQFF
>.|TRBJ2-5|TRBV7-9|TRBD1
TGTGCCAGCAGCTACGGGACAGGGGCGCGAAGGGAGACCCAGTACTTC
CASSYGTGARRETQYF
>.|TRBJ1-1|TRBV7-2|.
TGTGCCAGCAGCTTAGTTCCGGGTGGCACTGAAGCTTTCTTT
CASSLVPGGTEAFF
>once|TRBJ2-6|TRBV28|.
TGTGCCAGCGGACCCTTCCTAAGGACAATCAAAAGGCCTGGGGCCAACGTCCTGACTTTC
CASGPFLRTIKRPGANVLTF
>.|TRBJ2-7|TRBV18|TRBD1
TGTGCCAGCCATCTTTCGGCACAGGGGACATACTACGAGCAGTACTTC
CASHLSAQGTYYEQYF
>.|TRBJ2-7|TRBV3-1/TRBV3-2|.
TGTGCCAGCAGCGCGAGCTCCTACGAGCAGTACTTC
CASSASSYEQYF
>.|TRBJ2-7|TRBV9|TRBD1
TGTGCCAGCAGCCTTGGACAGGGGTACTACGAGCAGTACTTC
CASSLGQGYYEQYF